The clone carrying this TCR beta chain was seen at least ten times. Its cognate antigen is unknown. Clones were read by immunoSEQ multiplex PCR, and TCRdb kept only the in-frame ones, dropping some. The sample presents about 7,700 clones, none singletons. Busulfan-fludarabine conditioning, marrow transplant, and cyclophosphamide on days +3 and +4 were administered. This entry belongs to a study of T cells after posttransplantation cyclophosphamide. Notes on the study in general: Recipient CMV seropositivity and CMV reactivation strongly tracked TRB clonality.

This CDR3 region has 12 residues. Deletions cut 6 bases from V and 1 base from J, with 4 bases between. Germline values: CDR1 MNHEY, CDR2 SVGAGI. The receptor was isolated from a female patient in her sixties who received an allogeneic stem cell transplant from an unrelated donor, was CMV-positive, and had acute GVHD only. Some T cells could come from the graft donor. The chain combines TRBV6-5 with TRBJ1-3; D is ambiguous. This specimen consisted of PBMCs, obtained 90 to 100 days after allogeneic stem cell transplant with posttransplant cyclophosphamide. CDR3 residues: CASRASGNTIYF. CDR3 DNA: TGTGCCAGCAGGGCATCTGGAAACACCATATATTTT.